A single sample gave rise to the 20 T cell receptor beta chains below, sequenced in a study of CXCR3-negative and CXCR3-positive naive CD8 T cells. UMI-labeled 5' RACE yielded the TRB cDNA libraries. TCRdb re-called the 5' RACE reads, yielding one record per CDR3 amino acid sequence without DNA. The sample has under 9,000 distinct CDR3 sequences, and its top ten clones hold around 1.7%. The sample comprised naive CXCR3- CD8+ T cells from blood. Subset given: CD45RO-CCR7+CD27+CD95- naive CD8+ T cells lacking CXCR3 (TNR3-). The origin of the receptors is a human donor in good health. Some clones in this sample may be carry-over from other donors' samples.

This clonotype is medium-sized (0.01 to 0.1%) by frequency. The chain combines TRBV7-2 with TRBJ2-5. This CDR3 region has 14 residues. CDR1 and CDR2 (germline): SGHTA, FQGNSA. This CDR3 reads CASSLVSAEETQYF.

CDR3 loop: CASSQGQENTEAFF. This rearrangement joins TRBV4-1 to TRBJ1-1; TCRdb's D call of TRBD1 is untestable without DNA. The CDR3 contains 14 residues. Germline values: CDR1 MGHRA, CDR2 YSYEKL.

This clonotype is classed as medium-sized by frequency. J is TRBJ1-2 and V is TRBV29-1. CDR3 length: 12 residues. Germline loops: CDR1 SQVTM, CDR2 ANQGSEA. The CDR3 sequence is CSVPAGTHGYTF. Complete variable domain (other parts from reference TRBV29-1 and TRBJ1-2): SAVISQKPSRDICQRGTSLTIQCQVDSQVTMMFWYRQQPGQSLTLIATANQGSEATYESGFVIDKFPISRPNLTFSTLTVSNMSPEDSSIYLCSVPAGTHGYTFGSGTRLTVV.

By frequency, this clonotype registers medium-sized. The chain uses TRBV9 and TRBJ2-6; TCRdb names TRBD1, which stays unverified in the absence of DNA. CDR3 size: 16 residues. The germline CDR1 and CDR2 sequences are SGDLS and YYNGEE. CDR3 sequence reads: CASSPTGGSGANVLTF.

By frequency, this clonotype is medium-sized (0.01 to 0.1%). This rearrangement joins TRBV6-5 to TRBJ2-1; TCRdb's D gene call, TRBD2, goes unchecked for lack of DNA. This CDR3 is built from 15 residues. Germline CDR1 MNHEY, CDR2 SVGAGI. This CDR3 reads CASSGLRLALQEQFF.

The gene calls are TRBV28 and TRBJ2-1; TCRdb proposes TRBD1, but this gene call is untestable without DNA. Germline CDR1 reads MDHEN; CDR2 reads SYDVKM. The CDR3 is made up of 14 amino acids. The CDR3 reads CASSSGQDYNEQFF.

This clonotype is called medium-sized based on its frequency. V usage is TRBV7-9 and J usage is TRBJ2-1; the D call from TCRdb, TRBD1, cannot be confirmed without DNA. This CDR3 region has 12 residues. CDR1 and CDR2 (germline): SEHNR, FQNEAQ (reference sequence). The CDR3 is CASSLGTNEQFF.

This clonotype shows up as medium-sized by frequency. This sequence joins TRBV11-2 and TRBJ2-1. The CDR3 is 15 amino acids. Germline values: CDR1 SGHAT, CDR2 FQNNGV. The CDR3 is CASSLGQELYNEQFF.

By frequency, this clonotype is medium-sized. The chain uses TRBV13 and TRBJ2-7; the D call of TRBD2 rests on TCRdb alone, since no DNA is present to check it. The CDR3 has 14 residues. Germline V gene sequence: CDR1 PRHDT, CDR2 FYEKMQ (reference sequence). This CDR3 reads CASSLASGTYEQYF.

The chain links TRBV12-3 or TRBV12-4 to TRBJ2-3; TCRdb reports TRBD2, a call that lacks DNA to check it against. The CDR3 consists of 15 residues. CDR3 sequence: CASSLQGLPMDTQYF.

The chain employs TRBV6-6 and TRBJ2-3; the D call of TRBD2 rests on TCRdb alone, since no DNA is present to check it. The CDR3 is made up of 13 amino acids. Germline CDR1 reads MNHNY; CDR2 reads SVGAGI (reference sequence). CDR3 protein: CANGRDSTDTQYF.

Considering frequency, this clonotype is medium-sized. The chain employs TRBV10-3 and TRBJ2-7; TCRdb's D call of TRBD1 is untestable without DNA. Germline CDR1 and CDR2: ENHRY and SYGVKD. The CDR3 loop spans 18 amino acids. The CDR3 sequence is CAISALNGAVLASYEQYF.

The CDR3: CASRAGNTEAFF. The chain recombines TRBV4-2 with TRBJ1-1. The CDR3 contains 12 residues. Germline CDR1 is LGHNA and CDR2 is YNFKEQ.

The CDR3 sequence is CASSLTGGPYNEQFF. The V call is TRBV5-1, the J call TRBJ2-1; the D gene TCRdb calls, TRBD1, cannot be checked with no DNA. Germline CDR1 SGHRS, CDR2 YFSETQ. This CDR3 spans 15 amino acids.

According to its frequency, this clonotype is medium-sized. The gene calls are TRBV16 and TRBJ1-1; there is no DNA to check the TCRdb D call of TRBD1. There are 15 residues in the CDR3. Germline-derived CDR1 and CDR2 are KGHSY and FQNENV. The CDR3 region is CASSFSTGVHTEAFF.

CDR3 in amino acids: CANRGEGQPQHF. V is TRBV10-3 and J is TRBJ1-5. CDR3 size: 12 residues. The germline V gene encodes CDR1 ENHRY and CDR2 SYGVKD.

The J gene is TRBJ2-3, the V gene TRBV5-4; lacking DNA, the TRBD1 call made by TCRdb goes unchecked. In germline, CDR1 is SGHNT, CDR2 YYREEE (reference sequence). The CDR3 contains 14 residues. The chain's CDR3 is CASSSGPGTDTQYF.

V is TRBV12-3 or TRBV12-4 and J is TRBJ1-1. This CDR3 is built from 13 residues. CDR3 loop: CASSPPENTEAFF.

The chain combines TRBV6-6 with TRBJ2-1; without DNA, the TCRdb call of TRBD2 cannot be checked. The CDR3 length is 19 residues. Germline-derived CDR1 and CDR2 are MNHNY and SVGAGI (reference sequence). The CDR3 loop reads CASSYTPPLAGGSYNEQFF.

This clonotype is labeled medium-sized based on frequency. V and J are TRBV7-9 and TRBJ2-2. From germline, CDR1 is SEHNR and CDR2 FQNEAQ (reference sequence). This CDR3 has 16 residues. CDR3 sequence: CASSLELGMVSGELFF.